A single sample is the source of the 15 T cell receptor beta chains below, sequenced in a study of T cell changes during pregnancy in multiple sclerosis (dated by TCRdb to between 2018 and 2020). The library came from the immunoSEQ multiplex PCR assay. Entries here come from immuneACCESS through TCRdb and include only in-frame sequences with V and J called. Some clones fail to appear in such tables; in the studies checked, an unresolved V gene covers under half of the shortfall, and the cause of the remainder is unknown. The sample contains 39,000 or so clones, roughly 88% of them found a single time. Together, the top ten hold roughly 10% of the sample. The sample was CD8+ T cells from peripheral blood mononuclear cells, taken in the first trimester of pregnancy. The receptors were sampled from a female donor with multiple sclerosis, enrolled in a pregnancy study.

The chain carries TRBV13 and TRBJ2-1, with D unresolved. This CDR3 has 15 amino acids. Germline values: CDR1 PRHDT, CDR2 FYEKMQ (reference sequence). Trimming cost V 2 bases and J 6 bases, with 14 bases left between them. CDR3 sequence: CASSLTQNLRNEQFF. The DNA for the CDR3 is TGTGCCAGCAGCTTAACCCAGAACCTCCGCAATGAGCAGTTCTTC.

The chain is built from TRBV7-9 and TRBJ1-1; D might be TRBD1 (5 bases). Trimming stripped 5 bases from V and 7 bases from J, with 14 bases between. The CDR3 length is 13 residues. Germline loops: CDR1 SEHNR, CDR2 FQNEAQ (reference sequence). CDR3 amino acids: CASSLPQEIEAFF. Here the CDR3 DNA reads TGTGCCAGCAGCCTACCACAGGAAATTGAAGCTTTCTTT.

CDR3 in amino acids: CATRWGQSNTGELFF. The CDR3 DNA reads TGTGCCACCCGTTGGGGGCAATCGAACACCGGGGAGCTGTTTTTT. The chain links TRBV7-9 to TRBJ2-2, with a possible D match to TRBD1 (6 bases). The CDR3 runs 15 residues. Trimming took 10 bases from V and 0 from J, leaving 15 bases between them. Germline V lookup: CDR1 SEHNR, CDR2 FQNEAQ (reference sequence). The whole variable domain, remainder taken from reference TRBV7-9 and TRBJ2-2, is DTGVSQNPRHKITKRGQNVTFRCDPISEHNRLYWYRQTLGQGPEFLTYFQNEAQLEKSRLLSDRFSAERPKGSFSTLEIQRTEQGDSAMYLCATRWGQSNTGELFFGEGSRLTVL.

CDR3 nucleotide sequence: TGTGCCAGCAGCCTGAGGAAGACAGGGGGGCTGAGCTATGGCTACACCTTC. Translation: CASSLRKTGGLSYGYTF. The chain carries TRBV9 and TRBJ1-2; 9 nucleotides line up with TRBD1. The CDR3 loop spans 17 amino acids. The J segment lost 4 bases and the V segment lost 4 bases, leaving 14 bases of the junction unmatched. Germline CDR1 and CDR2: SGDLS and YYNGEE.

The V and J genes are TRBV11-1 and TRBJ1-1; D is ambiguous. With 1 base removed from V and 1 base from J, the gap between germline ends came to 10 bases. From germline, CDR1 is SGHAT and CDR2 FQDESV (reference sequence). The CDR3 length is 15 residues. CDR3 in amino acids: CASSLGAGSNTEAFF. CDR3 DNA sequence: TGTGCCAGCAGCTTAGGGGCGGGGTCGAACACTGAAGCTTTCTTT.

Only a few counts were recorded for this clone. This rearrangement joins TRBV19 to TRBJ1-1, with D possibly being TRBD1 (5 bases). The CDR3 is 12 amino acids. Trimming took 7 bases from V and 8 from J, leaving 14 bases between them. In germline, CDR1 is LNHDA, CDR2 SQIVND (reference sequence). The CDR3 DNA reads TGTGCCAGTACCTGGGGGGGATCCGAAGCTTTCTTT. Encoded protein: CASTWGGSEAFF.

The CDR3 bases are TGTGCCAGTAGTACGAAGGACACCTTGAACACTGAAGCTTTCTTT. Its protein product is CASSTKDTLNTEAFF. The genes are TRBV19 and TRBJ1-1; D might be TRBD1 (5 bases). The CDR3 contains 15 residues. Germline V lookup: CDR1 LNHDA, CDR2 SQIVND (reference sequence). V was cut by 4 bases and J by 0 bases, with 12 bases left in between.

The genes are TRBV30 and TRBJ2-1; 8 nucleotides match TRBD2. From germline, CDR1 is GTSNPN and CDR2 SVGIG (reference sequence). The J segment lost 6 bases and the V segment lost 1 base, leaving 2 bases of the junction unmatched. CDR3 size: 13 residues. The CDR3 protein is CAWSGTSLNEQFF. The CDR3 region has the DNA TGTGCCTGGAGTGGGACTAGCCTCAATGAGCAGTTCTTC.

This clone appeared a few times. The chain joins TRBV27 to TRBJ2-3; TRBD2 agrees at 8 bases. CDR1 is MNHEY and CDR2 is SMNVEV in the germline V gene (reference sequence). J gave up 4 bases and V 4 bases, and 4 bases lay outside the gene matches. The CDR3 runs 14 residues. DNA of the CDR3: TGTGCCAGCAGTTCCGGGGGGGCGGCAGATACGCAGTATTTT. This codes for CASSSGGAADTQYF.

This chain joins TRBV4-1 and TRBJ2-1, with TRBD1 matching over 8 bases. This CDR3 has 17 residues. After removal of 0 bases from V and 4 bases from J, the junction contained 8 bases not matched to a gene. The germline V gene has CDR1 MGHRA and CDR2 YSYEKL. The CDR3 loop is CASSQDHAGGPYNEQFF. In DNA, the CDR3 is TGCGCCAGCAGCCAAGATCACGCAGGGGGCCCGTACAATGAGCAGTTCTTC.

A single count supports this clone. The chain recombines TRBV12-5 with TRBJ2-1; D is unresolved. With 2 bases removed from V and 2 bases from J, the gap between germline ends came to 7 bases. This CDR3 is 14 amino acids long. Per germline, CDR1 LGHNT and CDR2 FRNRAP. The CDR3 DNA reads TGTGCTAGTGGTTTGTCCGGAGCCTACAATGAGCAGTTCTTC. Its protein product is CASGLSGAYNEQFF.

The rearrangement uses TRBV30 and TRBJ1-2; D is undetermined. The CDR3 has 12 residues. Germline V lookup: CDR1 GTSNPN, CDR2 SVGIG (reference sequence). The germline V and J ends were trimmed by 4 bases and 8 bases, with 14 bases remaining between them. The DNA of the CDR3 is TGTGCCTGGACTCTTCCGGAGAAAGGCTACACCTTC. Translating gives CAWTLPEKGYTF.

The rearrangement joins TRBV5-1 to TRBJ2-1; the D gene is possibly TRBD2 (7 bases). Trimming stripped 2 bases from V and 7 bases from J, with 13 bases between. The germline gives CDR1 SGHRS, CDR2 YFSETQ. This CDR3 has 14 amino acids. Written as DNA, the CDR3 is TGCGCCAGCAGCTTCGGGGGGCGCAGGAATGAGCAGTTCTTC. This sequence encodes CASSFGGRRNEQFF.

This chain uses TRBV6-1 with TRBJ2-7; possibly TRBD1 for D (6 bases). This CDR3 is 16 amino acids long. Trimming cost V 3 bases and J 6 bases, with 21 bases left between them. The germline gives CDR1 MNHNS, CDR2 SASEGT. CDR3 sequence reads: CASSDPGTPDLTEQYF. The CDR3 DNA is TGTGCCAGCAGTGACCCGGGGACACCCGATTTAACCGAGCAGTACTTC.

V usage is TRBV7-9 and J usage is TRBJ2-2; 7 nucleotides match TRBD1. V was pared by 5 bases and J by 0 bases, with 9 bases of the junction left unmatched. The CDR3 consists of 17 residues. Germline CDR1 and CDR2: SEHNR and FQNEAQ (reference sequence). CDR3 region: CASSEQRTGTNTGELFF. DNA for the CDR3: TGTGCCAGCAGCGAACAACGGACAGGAACGAACACCGGGGAGCTGTTTTTT.